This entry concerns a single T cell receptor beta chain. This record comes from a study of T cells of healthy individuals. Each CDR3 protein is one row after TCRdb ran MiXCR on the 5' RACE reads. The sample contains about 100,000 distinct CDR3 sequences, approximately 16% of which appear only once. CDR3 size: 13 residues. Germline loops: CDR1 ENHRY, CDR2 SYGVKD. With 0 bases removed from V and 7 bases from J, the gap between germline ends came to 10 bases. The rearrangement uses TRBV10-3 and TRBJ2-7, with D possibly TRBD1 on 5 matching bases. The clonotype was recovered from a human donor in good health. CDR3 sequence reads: CAISESPTEEQYF. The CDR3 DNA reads TGTGCCATCAGTGAGTCGCCGACAGAAGAGCAGTACTTC.